The sequence of this TCR beta chain was determined in a study of siplizumab effects on memory and regulatory T cells. Study findings and constraints: Mean Treg-derived proportions of mappable alloreactive CD4+ clones were 55% to 75% for siplizumab and approximately 25% for controls. Researchers could not give a naive or memory phenotype to roughly 75-95% of proliferating CD4+ or CD8+ clones.

Germline-derived CDR1 and CDR2 are LNHDA and SQIVND (reference sequence). This CDR3 has 15 residues. V lost 3 bases and J lost 5; bases outside the gene matches: 9. The assay was immunoSEQ multiplex PCR, and TCRdb's table has in-frame clones only and misses some. The sample records approximately 100,000 clones, about 91% being singletons. Comment on this clone: The antigen is not known.

The specimen was CD4+ T cells sorted from blood. This sequence joins TRBV19 and TRBJ1-2, with 7 bases that match TRBD1. The source is a human donor in good health. Some clones in this sample may be carry-over from other donors' samples. CDR3 protein: CASSIRTPQGYGYTF. CDR3 sequence (DNA): TGTGCCAGTAGTATTCGGACACCACAGGGGTATGGCTACACCTTC. Full variable domain (missing parts from reference TRBV19 and TRBJ1-2): DGGITQSPKYLFRKEGQNVTLSCEQNLNHDAMYWYRQDPGQGLRLIYYSQIVNDFQKGDIAEGYSVSREKKESFPLTVTSAQKNPTAFYLCASSIRTPQGYGYTFGSGTRLTVV.